Listed below are T cell receptor beta chains from one sample, sequenced in a study of blood T cell repertoires in COVID-19. Libraries were prepared by immunoSEQ multiplex PCR; TCRdb keeps only in-frame clonotypes and omits some of them. The sample lists 200,000 to 250,000 clones; around 90% were seen once. The sample comprised PBMCs or T cells enriched from blood (not recorded which). Receptors were obtained from a woman aged 50 to 65 with acute COVID-19. Each CDR3 is given with its conserved first and last residue. A D gene is named only where the DNA matches it firmly. The size of a clone is reported for some rows only, either as once, few or many, or as a class for expanded clones.

abundance: .; d_gene: .; j_gene: TRBJ1-1; v_gene: TRBV7-2; CDR3aa: CASSLTGTGYTEAFF; CDR3nt: TGTGCCAGCAGCTTAACCGGGACTGGATACACTGAAGCTTTCTTT
abundance: .; d_gene: TRBD1; j_gene: TRBJ1-3; v_gene: TRBV6-5; CDR3aa: CASSYSTGDGNTIYF; CDR3nt: TGTGCCAGCAGTTACTCGACAGGGGATGGAAACACCATATATTTT
abundance: .; d_gene: .; j_gene: TRBJ1-1; v_gene: TRBV6-5; CDR3aa: CAIKGQGNTEAFF; CDR3nt: TGTGCCATCAAGGGTCAGGGAAACACTGAAGCTTTCTTT
abundance: .; d_gene: .; j_gene: TRBJ2-7; v_gene: TRBV7-6; CDR3aa: CASSLGARGNIGQYF; CDR3nt: TGTGCCAGCAGCTTAGGGGCCAGGGGAAATATAGGGCAGTACTTC
abundance: .; d_gene: TRBD1; j_gene: TRBJ2-3; v_gene: TRBV3-1/TRBV3-2; CDR3aa: CASSQVGQGTDTQYF; CDR3nt: TGTGCCAGCAGCCAAGTGGGACAGGGGACAGATACGCAGTATTTT
abundance: .; d_gene: TRBD2; j_gene: TRBJ2-1; v_gene: TRBV28; CDR3aa: CASSSPPGGGRVGNEQFF; CDR3nt: TGTGCCAGCAGTTCCCCCCCCGGTGGCGGGAGGGTTGGCAATGAGCAGTTCTTC
abundance: .; d_gene: TRBD2; j_gene: TRBJ2-3; v_gene: TRBV19; CDR3aa: CASRIAGLTDTQYF; CDR3nt: TGTGCCAGTAGAATAGCGGGACTGACAGATACGCAGTATTTT
abundance: .; d_gene: TRBD1; j_gene: TRBJ1-3; v_gene: TRBV9; CDR3aa: CASSPSRGQGNTIYF; CDR3nt: TGTGCCAGCAGCCCCAGCAGGGGGCAAGGAAACACCATATATTTT
abundance: .; d_gene: TRBD1; j_gene: TRBJ2-6; v_gene: TRBV4-1; CDR3aa: CASSQAEGGAAGANVLTF; CDR3nt: TGCGCCAGCAGCCAAGCGGAAGGGGGCGCAGCTGGGGCCAACGTCCTGACTTTC
abundance: .; d_gene: TRBD1; j_gene: TRBJ1-6; v_gene: TRBV19; CDR3aa: CASRKQGHSPLHF; CDR3nt: TGTGCCAGTAGAAAACAGGGGCATTCACCCCTCCACTTT
abundance: .; d_gene: TRBD2; j_gene: TRBJ2-1; v_gene: TRBV30; CDR3aa: CAWSFGLAGVNEQFF; CDR3nt: TGTGCCTGGAGTTTTGGACTAGCGGGAGTCAATGAGCAGTTCTTC
abundance: once; d_gene: TRBD2; j_gene: TRBJ2-1; v_gene: TRBV5-1; CDR3aa: CASSPRLAGVNEQFF; CDR3nt: TGCGCCAGCAGCCCGCGACTAGCGGGGGTTAATGAGCAGTTCTTC
abundance: .; d_gene: TRBD1; j_gene: TRBJ2-3; v_gene: TRBV18; CDR3aa: CASSGTPGQGTDTQYF; CDR3nt: TGTGCCAGCTCGGGAACTCCGGGACAGGGGACAGATACGCAGTATTTT
abundance: .; d_gene: .; j_gene: TRBJ2-7; v_gene: TRBV6-5; CDR3aa: CASGQVFSYEQYF; CDR3nt: TGTGCCAGCGGGCAAGTCTTCTCCTACGAGCAGTACTTC
abundance: .; d_gene: TRBD2; j_gene: TRBJ2-1; v_gene: TRBV4-2; CDR3aa: CASSQGGDLAGGYNEQFF; CDR3nt: TGTGCCAGCAGCCAAGGAGGGGACCTAGCGGGGGGCTACAATGAGCAGTTCTTC
abundance: .; d_gene: TRBD1; j_gene: TRBJ2-5; v_gene: TRBV5-1; CDR3aa: CASSWLRTGQETQYF; CDR3nt: TGCGCCAGCAGCTGGCTCCGGACAGGACAAGAGACCCAGTACTTC
abundance: .; d_gene: TRBD2; j_gene: TRBJ2-3; v_gene: TRBV6-5; CDR3aa: CASSTLAGLTDTQYF; CDR3nt: TGTGCCAGCAGTACTCTAGCGGGTCTCACAGATACGCAGTATTTT
abundance: .; d_gene: .; j_gene: TRBJ2-7; v_gene: TRBV4-2; CDR3aa: CASSQISATYEQYF; CDR3nt: TGTGCCAGCAGCCAAATCAGTGCAACCTACGAGCAGTACTTC
abundance: .; d_gene: .; j_gene: TRBJ2-3; v_gene: TRBV4-1; CDR3aa: CASSQESGPSTDTQYF; CDR3nt: TGCGCCAGCAGCCAAGAATCAGGTCCTTCCACAGATACGCAGTATTTT
abundance: .; d_gene: TRBD1; j_gene: TRBJ2-7; v_gene: TRBV7-2; CDR3aa: CASSHRPGGYEQYF; CDR3nt: TGTGCCAGCAGCCATCGCCCAGGGGGCTACGAGCAGTACTTC
abundance: .; d_gene: .; j_gene: TRBJ1-2; v_gene: TRBV5-4; CDR3aa: CASSLGGSETYGYTF; CDR3nt: TGTGCCAGCAGCTTGGGCGGATCCGAGACCTATGGCTACACCTTC
abundance: once; d_gene: TRBD2; j_gene: TRBJ2-7; v_gene: TRBV5-1; CDR3aa: CASSLRGSPYEQYF; CDR3nt: TGCGCCAGCAGCTTACGCGGGAGCCCCTACGAGCAGTACTTC
abundance: .; d_gene: .; j_gene: TRBJ2-7; v_gene: TRBV30; CDR3aa: CACGHNYEQYF; CDR3nt: TGTGCCTGCGGACACAACTACGAGCAGTACTTC
abundance: .; d_gene: TRBD1; j_gene: TRBJ2-5; v_gene: TRBV4-2; CDR3aa: CASSQALRGTGLETQYF; CDR3nt: TGTGCCAGCAGCCAAGCGCTGAGAGGGACAGGGTTAGAGACCCAGTACTTC
abundance: .; d_gene: .; j_gene: TRBJ1-4; v_gene: TRBV19; CDR3aa: CASSPTATNEKLFF; CDR3nt: TGTGCCAGTAGTCCAACTGCAACTAATGAAAAACTGTTTTTT
abundance: once; d_gene: .; j_gene: TRBJ1-3; v_gene: TRBV4-2; CDR3aa: CASSQDRRGGFGNTIYF; CDR3nt: TGTGCCAGCAGCCAAGATCGCAGGGGTGGTTTCGGAAACACCATATATTTT
abundance: once; d_gene: TRBD1; j_gene: TRBJ2-7; v_gene: TRBV9; CDR3aa: CASSVTAGTGLHEQYF; CDR3nt: TGTGCCAGCAGCGTAACAGCCGGGACAGGGTTACACGAGCAGTACTTC
abundance: .; d_gene: .; j_gene: TRBJ1-1; v_gene: TRBV18; CDR3aa: CASSPLVVPADMNTEAFF; CDR3nt: TGTGCCAGCTCACCATTGGTAGTCCCGGCAGACATGAACACTGAAGCTTTCTTT
abundance: once; d_gene: .; j_gene: TRBJ2-2; v_gene: TRBV6-5; CDR3aa: CASRLQGTGELFF; CDR3nt: TGTGCCAGCAGACTCCAGGGTACCGGGGAGCTGTTTTTT
abundance: .; d_gene: .; j_gene: TRBJ1-2; v_gene: TRBV24-1; CDR3aa: CATSDPTDNYGYTF; CDR3nt: TGTGCCACCAGTGATCCAACAGACAACTATGGCTACACCTTC
abundance: once; d_gene: TRBD1; j_gene: TRBJ2-7; v_gene: TRBV5-1; CDR3aa: CASSLAGQPSYEQYF; CDR3nt: TGCGCCAGCAGCTTGGCGGGACAGCCCTCCTACGAGCAGTACTTC
abundance: once; d_gene: .; j_gene: TRBJ1-2; v_gene: TRBV3-1/TRBV3-2; CDR3aa: CASSQGQGYYGYTF; CDR3nt: TGTGCCAGCAGCCAAGGGCAGGGGTACTATGGCTACACCTTC
abundance: .; d_gene: .; j_gene: TRBJ2-5; v_gene: TRBV7-2; CDR3aa: CASSLGGVLQETQYF; CDR3nt: TGTGCCAGCAGCTTAGGGGGCGTGTTGCAAGAGACCCAGTACTTC
abundance: .; d_gene: TRBD1; j_gene: TRBJ2-7; v_gene: TRBV27; CDR3aa: CASSSQDRTYEQYF; CDR3nt: TGTGCCAGCAGTTCCCAGGACAGGACCTACGAGCAGTACTTC
abundance: .; d_gene: TRBD2; j_gene: TRBJ2-1; v_gene: TRBV7-6; CDR3aa: CASSRLAGGPDEQFF; CDR3nt: TGTGCCAGCAGCCGACTAGCGGGAGGGCCGGATGAGCAGTTCTTC
abundance: .; d_gene: TRBD1; j_gene: TRBJ2-2; v_gene: TRBV28; CDR3aa: CASSFSGQGTGELFF; CDR3nt: TGTGCCAGCAGTTTTTCGGGACAGGGTACCGGGGAGCTGTTTTTT
abundance: .; d_gene: .; j_gene: TRBJ2-2; v_gene: TRBV10-3; CDR3aa: CAARGAGDRPTNTGELFF; CDR3nt: TGTGCCGCCCGGGGGGCGGGAGACCGACCTACGAACACCGGGGAGCTGTTTTTT
abundance: .; d_gene: TRBD1; j_gene: TRBJ1-2; v_gene: TRBV28; CDR3aa: CASSLLSGQGPYGYTF; CDR3nt: TGTGCCAGCAGTTTATTATCGGGACAGGGTCCCTATGGCTACACCTTC
abundance: .; d_gene: .; j_gene: TRBJ2-7; v_gene: TRBV25-1; CDR3aa: CASSDMGAQYF; CDR3nt: TGTGCCAGCAGTGATATGGGGGCTCAGTACTTC